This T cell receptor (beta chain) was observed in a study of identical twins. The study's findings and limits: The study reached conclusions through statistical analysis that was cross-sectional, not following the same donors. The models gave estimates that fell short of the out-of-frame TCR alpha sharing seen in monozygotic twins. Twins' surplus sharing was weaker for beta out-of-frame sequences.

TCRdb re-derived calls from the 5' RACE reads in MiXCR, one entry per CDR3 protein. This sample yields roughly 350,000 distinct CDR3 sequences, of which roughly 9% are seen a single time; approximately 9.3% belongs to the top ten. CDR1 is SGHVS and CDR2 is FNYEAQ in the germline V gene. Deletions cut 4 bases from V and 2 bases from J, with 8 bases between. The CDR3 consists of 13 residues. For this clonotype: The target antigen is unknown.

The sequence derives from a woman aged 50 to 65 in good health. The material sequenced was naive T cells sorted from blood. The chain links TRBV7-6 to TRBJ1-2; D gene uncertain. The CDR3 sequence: CASSSGRNYGYTF. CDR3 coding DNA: TGTGCCAGCAGCTCCGGACGGAACTATGGCTACACCTTC.